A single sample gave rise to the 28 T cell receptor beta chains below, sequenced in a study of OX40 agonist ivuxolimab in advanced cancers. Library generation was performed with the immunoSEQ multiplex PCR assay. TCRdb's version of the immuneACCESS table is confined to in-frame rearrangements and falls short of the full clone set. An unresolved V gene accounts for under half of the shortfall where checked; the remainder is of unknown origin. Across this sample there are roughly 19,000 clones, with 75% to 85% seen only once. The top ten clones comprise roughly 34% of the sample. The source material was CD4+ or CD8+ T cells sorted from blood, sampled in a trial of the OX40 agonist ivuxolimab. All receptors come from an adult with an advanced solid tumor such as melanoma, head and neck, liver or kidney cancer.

The CDR3 DNA reads as TGCGCCAGCAGCTTGGTCACAGACACCGGGGAGCTGTTTTTT. As protein: CASSLVTDTGELFF. The J gene is TRBJ2-2, the V gene TRBV5-1; D uncertain. CDR1 and CDR2 from the germline V gene are SGHRS and YFSETQ. Trimming took off 0 bases at V and 3 bases at J, with 6 bases between the two ends. CDR3 length: 14 amino acids.

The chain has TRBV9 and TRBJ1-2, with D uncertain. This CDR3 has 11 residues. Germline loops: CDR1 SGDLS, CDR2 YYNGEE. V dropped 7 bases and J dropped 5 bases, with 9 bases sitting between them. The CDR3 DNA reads TGTGCCAGCGGCGACCCGTATGGCTACACCTTC. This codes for CASGDPYGYTF.

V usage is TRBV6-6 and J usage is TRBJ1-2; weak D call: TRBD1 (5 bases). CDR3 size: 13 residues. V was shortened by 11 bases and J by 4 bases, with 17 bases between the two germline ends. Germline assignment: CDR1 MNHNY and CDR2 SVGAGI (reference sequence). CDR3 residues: CAAWAPGSYGYTF. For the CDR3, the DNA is TGTGCCGCCTGGGCCCCAGGGTCCTATGGCTACACCTTC.

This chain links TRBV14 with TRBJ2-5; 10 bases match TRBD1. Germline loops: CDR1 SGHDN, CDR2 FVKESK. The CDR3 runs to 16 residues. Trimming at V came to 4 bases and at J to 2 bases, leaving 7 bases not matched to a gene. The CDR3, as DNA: TGTGCCAGCAGCCCGTTACGGGGACAGGGGCAAGAGACCCAGTACTTC. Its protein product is CASSPLRGQGQETQYF.

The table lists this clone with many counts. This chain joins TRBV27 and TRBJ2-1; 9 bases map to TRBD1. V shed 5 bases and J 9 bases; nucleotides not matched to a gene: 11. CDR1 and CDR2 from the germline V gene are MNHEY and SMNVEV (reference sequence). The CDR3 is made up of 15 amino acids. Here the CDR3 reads CASSLLMTGGGEQFF. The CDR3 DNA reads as TGTGCCAGCAGTCTTCTTATGACAGGGGGAGGTGAGCAGTTCTTC.

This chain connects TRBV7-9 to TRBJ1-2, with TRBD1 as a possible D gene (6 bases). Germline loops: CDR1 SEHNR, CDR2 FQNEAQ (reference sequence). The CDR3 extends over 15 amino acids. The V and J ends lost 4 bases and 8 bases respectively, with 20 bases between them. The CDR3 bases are TGTGCCAGCAGCTCCCCGGGACATCTATCGAACGGCTACACCTTC. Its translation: CASSSPGHLSNGYTF.

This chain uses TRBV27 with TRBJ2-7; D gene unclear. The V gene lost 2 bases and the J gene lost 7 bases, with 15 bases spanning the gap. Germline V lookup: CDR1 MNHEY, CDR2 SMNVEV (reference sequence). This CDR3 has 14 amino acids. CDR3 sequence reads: CASSLIGYSSEQYF. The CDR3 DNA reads TGTGCCAGCAGTTTAATAGGGTATTCGAGTGAGCAGTACTTC.

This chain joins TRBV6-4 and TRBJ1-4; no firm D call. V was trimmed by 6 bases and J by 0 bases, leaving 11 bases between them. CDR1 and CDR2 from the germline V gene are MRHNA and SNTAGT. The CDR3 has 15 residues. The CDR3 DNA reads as TGTGCCAGCAGCATCAAGAGTTCAACTAATGAAAAACTGTTTTTT. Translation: CASSIKSSTNEKLFF.

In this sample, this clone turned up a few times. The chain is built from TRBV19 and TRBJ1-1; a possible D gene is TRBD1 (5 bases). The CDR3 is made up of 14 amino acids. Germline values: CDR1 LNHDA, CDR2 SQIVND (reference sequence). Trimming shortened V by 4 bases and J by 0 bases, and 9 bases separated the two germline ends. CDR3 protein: CASSTGVMNTEAFF. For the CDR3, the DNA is TGTGCCAGTAGTACGGGGGTCATGAACACTGAAGCTTTCTTT.

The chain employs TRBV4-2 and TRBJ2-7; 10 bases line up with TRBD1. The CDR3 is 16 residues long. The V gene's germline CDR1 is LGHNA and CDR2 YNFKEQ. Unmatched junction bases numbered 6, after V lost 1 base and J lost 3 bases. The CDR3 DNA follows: TGTGCCAGCAGCCAAGGGATGGGACAGGGGAACTACGAGCAGTACTTC. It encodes CASSQGMGQGNYEQYF.

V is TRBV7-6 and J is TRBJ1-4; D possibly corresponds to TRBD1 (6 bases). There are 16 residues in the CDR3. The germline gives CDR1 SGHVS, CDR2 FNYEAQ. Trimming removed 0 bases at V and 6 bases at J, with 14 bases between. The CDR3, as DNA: TGTGCCAGCAGCTTAGCCGTCGACAGGAGTTATGAAAAACTGTTTTTT. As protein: CASSLAVDRSYEKLFF.

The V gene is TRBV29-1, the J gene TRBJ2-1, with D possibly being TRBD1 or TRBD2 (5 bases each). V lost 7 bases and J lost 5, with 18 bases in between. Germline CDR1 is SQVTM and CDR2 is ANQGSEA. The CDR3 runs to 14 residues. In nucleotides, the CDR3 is TGCAGCGGCGGCCGGGGCCAGGTTAACAATGAGCAGTTCTTC. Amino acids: CSGGRGQVNNEQFF.

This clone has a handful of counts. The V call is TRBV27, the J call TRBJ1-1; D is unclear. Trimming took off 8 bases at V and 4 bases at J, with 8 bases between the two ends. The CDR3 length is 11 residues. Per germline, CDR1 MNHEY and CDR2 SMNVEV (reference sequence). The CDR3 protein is CASGEFTEAFF. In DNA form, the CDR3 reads TGTGCCAGCGGGGAGTTCACTGAAGCTTTCTTT.

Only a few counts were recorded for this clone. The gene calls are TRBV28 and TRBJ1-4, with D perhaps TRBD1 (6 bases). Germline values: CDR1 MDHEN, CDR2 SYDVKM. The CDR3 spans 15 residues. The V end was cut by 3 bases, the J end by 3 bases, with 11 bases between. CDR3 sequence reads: CASSLEQGSNEKLFF. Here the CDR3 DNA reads TGTGCCAGCAGTTTGGAACAGGGCTCTAATGAAAAACTGTTTTTT.

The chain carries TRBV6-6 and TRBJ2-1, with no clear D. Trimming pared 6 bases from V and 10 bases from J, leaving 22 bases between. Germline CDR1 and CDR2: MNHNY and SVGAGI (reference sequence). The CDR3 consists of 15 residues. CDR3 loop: CASRDGKDGLGEQFF. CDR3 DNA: TGTGCCAGCAGGGACGGCAAGGACGGTCTCGGGGAGCAGTTCTTC.

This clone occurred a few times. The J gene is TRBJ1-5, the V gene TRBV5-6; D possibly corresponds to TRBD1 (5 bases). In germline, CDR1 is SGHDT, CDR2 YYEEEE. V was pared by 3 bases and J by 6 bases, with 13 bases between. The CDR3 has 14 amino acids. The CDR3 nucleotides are TGTGCCAGCAGCTCAGGGAGGGGAGGTCAGCCCCAGCATTTT. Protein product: CASSSGRGGQPQHF.

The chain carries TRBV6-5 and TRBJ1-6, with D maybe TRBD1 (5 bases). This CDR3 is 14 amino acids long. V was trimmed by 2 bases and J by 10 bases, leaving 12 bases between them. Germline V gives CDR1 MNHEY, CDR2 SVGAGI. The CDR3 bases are TGTGCCAGCAGTTACAACAGGCTTAGCTCACCCCTCCACTTT. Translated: CASSYNRLSSPLHF.

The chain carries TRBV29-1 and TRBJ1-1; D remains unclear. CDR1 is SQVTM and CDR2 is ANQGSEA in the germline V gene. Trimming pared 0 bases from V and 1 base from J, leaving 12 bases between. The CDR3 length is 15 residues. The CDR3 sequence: CSVEDLKEGNTEAFF. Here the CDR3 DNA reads TGCAGCGTTGAAGATCTTAAGGAGGGGAACACTGAAGCTTTCTTT.

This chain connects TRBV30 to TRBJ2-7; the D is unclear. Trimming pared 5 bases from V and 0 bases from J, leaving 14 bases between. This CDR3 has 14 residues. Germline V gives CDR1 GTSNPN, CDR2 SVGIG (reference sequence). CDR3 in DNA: TGTGCCTGGGGTTCCGACGAGAGCTCCTACGAGCAGTACTTC. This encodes CAWGSDESSYEQYF.

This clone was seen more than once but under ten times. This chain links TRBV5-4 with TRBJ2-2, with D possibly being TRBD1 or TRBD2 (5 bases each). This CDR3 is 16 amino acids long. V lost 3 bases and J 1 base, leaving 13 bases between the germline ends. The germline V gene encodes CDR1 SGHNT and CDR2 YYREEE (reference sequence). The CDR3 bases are TGTGCCAGCAGCTGGGGCGGAGGTGGGAACACCGGGGAGCTGTTTTTT. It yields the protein CASSWGGGGNTGELFF.

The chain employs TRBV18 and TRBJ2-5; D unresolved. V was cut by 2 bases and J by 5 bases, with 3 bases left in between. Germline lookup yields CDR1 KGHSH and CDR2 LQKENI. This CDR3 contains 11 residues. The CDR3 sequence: CASSPVETQYF. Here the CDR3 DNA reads TGTGCCAGCTCACCAGTGGAGACCCAGTACTTC.

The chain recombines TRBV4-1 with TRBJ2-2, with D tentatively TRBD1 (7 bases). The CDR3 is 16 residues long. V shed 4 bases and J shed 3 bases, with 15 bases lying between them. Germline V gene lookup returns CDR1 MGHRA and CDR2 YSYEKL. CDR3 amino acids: CASSPFRGVDTGELFF. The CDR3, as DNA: TGCGCCAGCAGCCCATTCAGGGGGGTCGACACCGGGGAGCTGTTTTTT.

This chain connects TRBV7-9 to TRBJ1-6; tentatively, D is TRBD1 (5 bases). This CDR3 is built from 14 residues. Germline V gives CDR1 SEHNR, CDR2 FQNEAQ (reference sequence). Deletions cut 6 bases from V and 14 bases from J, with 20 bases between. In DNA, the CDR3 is TGTGCCAGCAGACTCGGACCGCCCCAGGGAGCCCTCCACTTT. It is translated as CASRLGPPQGALHF.

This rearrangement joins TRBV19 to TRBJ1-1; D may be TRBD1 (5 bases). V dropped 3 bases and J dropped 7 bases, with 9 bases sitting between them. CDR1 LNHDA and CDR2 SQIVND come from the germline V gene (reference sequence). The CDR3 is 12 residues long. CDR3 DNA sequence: TGTGCCAGTAGTATCGGGGCACGTGAAGCTTTCTTT. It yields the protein CASSIGAREAFF.

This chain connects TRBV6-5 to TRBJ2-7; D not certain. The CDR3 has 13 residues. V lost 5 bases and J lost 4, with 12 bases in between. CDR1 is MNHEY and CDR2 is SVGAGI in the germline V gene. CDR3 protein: CASSPGSTYEQYF. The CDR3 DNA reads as TGTGCCAGCAGTCCCGGTTCGACTTACGAGCAGTACTTC.

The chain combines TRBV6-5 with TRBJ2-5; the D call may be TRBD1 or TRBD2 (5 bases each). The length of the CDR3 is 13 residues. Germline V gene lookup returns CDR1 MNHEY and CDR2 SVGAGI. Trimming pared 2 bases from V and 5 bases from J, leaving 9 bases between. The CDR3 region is CASSYGGWETQYF. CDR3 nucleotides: TGTGCCAGCAGTTACGGGGGTTGGGAGACCCAGTACTTC.

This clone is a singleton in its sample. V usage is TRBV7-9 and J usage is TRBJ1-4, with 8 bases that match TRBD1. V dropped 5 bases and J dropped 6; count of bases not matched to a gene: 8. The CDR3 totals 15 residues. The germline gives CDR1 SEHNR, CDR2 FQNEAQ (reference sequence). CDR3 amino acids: CASSNQDRGDEKLFF. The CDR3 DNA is TGTGCCAGCAGCAACCAAGACAGGGGAGATGAAAAACTGTTTTTT.

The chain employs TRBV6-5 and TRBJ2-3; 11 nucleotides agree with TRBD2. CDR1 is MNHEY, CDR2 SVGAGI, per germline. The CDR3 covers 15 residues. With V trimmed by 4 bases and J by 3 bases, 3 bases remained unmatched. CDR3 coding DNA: TGTGCCAGCAGTTCCCTAGCGGGGGGAACAGATACGCAGTATTTT. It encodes CASSSLAGGTDTQYF.